Below are 6 T cell receptor beta chains sequenced from a single sample in a study of shared clonotypes between healthy human individuals. The data were produced by immunoSEQ multiplex PCR, yet TCRdb's version contains in-frame clones alone and is incomplete. The sample holds some 1 million clones, about 70% seen once. Sequencing used memory CD4+ T cells sorted from blood. Subset noted: CD45RA-negative fraction. The receptors come from a man aged 18 to 30 in good health.

Regarding this clone: This CDR3 is also generated by other DNA sequences in the sample. The gene calls are TRBV14 and TRBJ2-3, with D unclear. This CDR3 has 11 residues. The ends were cut back, 1 base at V and 4 bases at J, with 0 bases in the middle. The germline V gene has CDR1 SGHDN and CDR2 FVKESK. The CDR3 is CASSQADTQYF. The CDR3 region has the DNA TGTGCCAGCAGCCAAGCAGATACGCAGTATTTT.

The V gene is TRBV11-3, the J gene TRBJ2-1; TRBD1 matches 7 bases. Germline V gene sequence: CDR1 SGHNT, CDR2 YENEEA. Losses at the gene ends were 3 bases for V and 6 bases for J; bases not matched to a gene: 5. The CDR3 extends over 14 amino acids. In nucleotides, the CDR3 is TGTGCCAGCAGCTTCCGGGACAGTACCAATGAGCAGTTCTTC. Protein: CASSFRDSTNEQFF.

The chain couples TRBV30 to TRBJ2-1; 7 bases are a match to TRBD2. The CDR3 length is 14 residues. V was pared by 0 bases and J by 4 bases, with 3 bases of the junction left unmatched. Looked up from germline, CDR1 is GTSNPN and CDR2 is SVGIG (reference sequence). The CDR3 sequence is CAWSVGGGYNEQFF. In DNA form, the CDR3 reads TGTGCCTGGAGTGTTGGCGGGGGATACAATGAGCAGTTCTTC.

This chain uses TRBV2 with TRBJ2-5; D gene unclear. Trimming took 5 bases from V and 1 from J, leaving 17 bases between them. CDR1 and CDR2 from the germline V gene are SNHLY and FYNNEI. The CDR3 length is 16 residues. Written as DNA, the CDR3 is TGTGCCAGCAGTAAAGTCGCTGTGGTTTTCCAAGAGACCCAGTACTTC. Its protein product is CASSKVAVVFQETQYF.

The gene calls are TRBV28 and TRBJ1-1, with a weak D call TRBD1 (5 bases). This CDR3 has 11 amino acids. The V end lost 8 bases, the J end lost 8 bases, and 12 bases lay between the germline ends. Per germline, CDR1 MDHEN and CDR2 SYDVKM. The CDR3 is CASEGREEAFF. The DNA for the CDR3 is TGTGCCAGCGAGGGGCGCGAGGAAGCTTTCTTT.

V gene TRBV7-2 combines with J gene TRBJ2-7; either TRBD1 or TRBD2 may supply D (5 bases each). Per germline, CDR1 SGHTA and CDR2 FQGNSA. With 5 bases removed from V and 4 bases from J, the gap between germline ends came to 15 bases. This CDR3 comprises 14 residues. The CDR3 coding sequence is TGTGCCAGCAGCACTAGTAGTGGGGGATACGAGCAGTACTTC. Its translation: CASSTSSGGYEQYF.